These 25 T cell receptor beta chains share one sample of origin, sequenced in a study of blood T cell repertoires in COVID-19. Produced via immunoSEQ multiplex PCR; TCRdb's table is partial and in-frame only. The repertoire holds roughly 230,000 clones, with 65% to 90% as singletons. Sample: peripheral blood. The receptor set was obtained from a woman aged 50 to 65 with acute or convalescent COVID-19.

CDR3 sequence: CASSYSASGRDYNEQFF. Here the CDR3 DNA reads TGTGCCAGCAGTTACTCGGCTAGCGGGAGGGATTACAATGAGCAGTTCTTC. This sequence joins TRBV6-2 or TRBV6-3 and TRBJ2-1; 12 bases align to TRBD2. This CDR3 has 17 residues. V shed 0 bases and J 4 bases; nucleotides not matched to a gene: 4. Germline V gene lookup returns CDR1 MNHEY and CDR2 SVGEGT.

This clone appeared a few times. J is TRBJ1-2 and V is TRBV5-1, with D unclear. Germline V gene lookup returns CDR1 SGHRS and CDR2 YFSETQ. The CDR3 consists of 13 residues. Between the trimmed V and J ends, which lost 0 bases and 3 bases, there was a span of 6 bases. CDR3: CASSLDRDYGYTF. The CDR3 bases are TGCGCCAGCAGCTTGGACAGAGACTATGGCTACACCTTC.

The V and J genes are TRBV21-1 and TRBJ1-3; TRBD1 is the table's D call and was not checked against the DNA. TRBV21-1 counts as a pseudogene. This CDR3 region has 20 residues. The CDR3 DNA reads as TGTGCCAGCAGCAAAGCAGCCCAGGGTATTCCCCTTACCTCTGGAAACACCATATATTTT. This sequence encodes CASSKAAQGIPLTSGNTIYF.

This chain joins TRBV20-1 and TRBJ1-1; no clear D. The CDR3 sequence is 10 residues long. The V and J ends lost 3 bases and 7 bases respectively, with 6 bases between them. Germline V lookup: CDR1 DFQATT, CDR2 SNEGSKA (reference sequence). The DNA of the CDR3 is TGCAGTGCTAGGGCGGTTGAAGCTTTCTTT. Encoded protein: CSARAVEAFF.

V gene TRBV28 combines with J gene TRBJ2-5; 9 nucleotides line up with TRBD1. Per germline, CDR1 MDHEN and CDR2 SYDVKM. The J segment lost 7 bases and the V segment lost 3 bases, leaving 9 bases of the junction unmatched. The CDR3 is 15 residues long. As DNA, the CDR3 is TGTGCCAGCAGTTTCGGCGGGACAGGGAAAGGGACCCAGTACTTC. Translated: CASSFGGTGKGTQYF.

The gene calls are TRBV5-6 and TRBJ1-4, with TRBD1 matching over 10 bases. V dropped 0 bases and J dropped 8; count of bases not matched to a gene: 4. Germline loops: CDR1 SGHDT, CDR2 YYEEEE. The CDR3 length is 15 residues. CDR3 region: CASSLGQGAEEKLFF. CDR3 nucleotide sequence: TGTGCCAGCAGCTTGGGACAGGGGGCAGAAGAAAAACTGTTTTTT.

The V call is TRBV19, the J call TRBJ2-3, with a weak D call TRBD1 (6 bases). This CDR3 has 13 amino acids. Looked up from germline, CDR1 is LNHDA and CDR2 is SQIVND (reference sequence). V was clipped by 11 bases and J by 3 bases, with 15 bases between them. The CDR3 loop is CAAGDIATDTQYF. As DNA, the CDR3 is TGTGCCGCCGGGGACATCGCAACAGATACGCAGTATTTT.

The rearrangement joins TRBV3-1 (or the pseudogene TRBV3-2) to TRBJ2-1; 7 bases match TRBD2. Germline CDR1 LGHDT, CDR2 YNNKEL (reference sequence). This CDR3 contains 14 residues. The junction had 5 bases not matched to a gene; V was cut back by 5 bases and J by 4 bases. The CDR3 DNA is TGTGCCAGCAGCTTTAATAGCGGGTACAATGAGCAGTTCTTC. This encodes CASSFNSGYNEQFF.

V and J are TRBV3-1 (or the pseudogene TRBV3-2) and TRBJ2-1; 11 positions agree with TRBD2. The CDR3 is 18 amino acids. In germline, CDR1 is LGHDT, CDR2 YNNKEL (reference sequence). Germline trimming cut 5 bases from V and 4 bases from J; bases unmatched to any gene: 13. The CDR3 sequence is CASSKGGKTSGDYNEQFF. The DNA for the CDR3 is TGTGCCAGCAGCAAGGGGGGAAAGACTAGCGGGGATTACAATGAGCAGTTCTTC.

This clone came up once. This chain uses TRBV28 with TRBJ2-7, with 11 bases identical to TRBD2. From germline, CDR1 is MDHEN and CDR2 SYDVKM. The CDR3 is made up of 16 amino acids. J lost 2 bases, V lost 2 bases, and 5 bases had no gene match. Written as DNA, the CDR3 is TGTGCCAGCAGTTTACCCACTAGCGGGAGCCCCTACGAGCAGTACTTC. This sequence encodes CASSLPTSGSPYEQYF.

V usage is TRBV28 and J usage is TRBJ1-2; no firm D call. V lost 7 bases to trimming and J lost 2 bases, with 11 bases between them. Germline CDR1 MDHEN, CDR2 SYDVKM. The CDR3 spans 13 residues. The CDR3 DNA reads TGTGCCAGCAATCCAGGAACCAACTATGGCTACACCTTC. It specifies CASNPGTNYGYTF.

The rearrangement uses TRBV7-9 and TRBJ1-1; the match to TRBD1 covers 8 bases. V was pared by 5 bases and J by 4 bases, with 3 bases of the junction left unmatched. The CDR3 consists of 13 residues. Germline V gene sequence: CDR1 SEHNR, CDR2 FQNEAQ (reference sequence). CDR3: CASSQGAVTEAFF. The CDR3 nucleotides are TGTGCCAGCAGCCAGGGGGCTGTCACTGAAGCTTTCTTT.

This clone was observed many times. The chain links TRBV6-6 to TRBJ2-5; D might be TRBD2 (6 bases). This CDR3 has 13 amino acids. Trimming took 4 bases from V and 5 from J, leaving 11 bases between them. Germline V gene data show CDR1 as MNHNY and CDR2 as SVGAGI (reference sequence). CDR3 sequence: CASSSAGWETQYF. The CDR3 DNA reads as TGTGCCAGCAGTTCGGCGGGGTGGGAGACCCAGTACTTC.

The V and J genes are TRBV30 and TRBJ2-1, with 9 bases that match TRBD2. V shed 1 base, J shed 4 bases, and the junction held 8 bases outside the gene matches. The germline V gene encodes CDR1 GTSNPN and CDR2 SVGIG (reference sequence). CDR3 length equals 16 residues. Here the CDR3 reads CAWSEIAGARYNEQFF. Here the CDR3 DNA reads TGTGCCTGGAGTGAAATAGCGGGGGCTAGATACAATGAGCAGTTCTTC.

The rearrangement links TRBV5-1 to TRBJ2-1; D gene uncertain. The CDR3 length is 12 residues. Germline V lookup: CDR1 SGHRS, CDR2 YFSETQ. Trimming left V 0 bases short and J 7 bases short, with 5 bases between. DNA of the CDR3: TGCGCCAGCAGCTTGGCCGGTAATGAGCAGTTCTTC. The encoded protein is CASSLAGNEQFF.

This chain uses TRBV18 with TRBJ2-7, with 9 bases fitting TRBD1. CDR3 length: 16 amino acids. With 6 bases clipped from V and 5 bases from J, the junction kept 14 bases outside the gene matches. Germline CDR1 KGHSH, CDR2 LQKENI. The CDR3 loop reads CASSPREGTGYDEQYF. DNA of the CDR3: TGTGCCAGCTCCCCAAGGGAGGGGACAGGGTACGACGAGCAGTACTTC.

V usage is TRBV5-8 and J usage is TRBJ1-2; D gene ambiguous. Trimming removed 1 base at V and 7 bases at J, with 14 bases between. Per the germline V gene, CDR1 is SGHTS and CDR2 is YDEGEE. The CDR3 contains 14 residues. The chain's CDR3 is CASSLQAGLGGYTF. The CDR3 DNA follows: TGTGCCAGCAGCTTGCAGGCAGGTCTTGGTGGCTACACCTTC. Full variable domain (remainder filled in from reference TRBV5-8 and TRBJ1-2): EAGVTQSPTHLIKTRGQQATLRCSPISGHTSVYWYQQALGLGLQFLLWYDEGEERNRGNFPPRFSGRQFPNYSSELNVNALELEDSALYLCASSLQAGLGGYTFGSGTRLTVV.

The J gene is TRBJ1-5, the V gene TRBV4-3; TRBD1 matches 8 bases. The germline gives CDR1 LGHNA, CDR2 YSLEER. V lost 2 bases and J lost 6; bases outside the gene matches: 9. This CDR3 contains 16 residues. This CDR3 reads CASSQSGQGVGQPQHF. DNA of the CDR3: TGCGCCAGCAGCCAATCAGGACAGGGCGTGGGTCAGCCCCAGCATTTT.

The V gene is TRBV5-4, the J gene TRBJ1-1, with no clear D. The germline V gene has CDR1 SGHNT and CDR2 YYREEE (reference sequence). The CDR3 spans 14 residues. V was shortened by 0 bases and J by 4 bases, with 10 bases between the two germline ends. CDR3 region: CASSLEVETTEAFF. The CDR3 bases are TGTGCCAGCAGCTTGGAGGTGGAGACCACTGAAGCTTTCTTT.

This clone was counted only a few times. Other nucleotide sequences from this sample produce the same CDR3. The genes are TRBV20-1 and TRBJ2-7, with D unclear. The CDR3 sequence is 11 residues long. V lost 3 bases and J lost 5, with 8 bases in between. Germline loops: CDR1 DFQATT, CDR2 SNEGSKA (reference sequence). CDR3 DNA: TGCAGTGCTAGTTCTGGCCACGAGCAGTACTTC. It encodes CSASSGHEQYF.

The CDR3 coding sequence is TGTGCCAGCAGCTTAGTCACAGTGAACACTGAAGCTTTCTTT. Its translation: CASSLVTVNTEAFF. The chain joins TRBV13 to TRBJ1-1; D is uncertain. The CDR3 covers 14 residues. Trimming removed 1 base at V and 0 bases at J, with 6 bases between. CDR1 PRHDT and CDR2 FYEKMQ come from the germline V gene (reference sequence).

The CDR3 nucleotides read TGTGCCAGCAGTGTAACAGCGGGAGTTCGGGGAGATACGCAGTATTTT. Translating it yields CASSVTAGVRGDTQYF. The chain couples TRBV6-1 to TRBJ2-3, with 8 bases fitting TRBD2. The CDR3 is 16 amino acids. Germline loops: CDR1 MNHNS, CDR2 SASEGT. The junction had 11 bases not matched to a gene; V was cut back by 4 bases and J by 5 bases.

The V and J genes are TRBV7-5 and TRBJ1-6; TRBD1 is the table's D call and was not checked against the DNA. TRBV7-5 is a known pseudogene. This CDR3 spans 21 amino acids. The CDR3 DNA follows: TGTGCCAGAAGCTTACATCCCCCCGGTACGGGACAGGGCCCCTATAATTCACCCCTCCACTTT. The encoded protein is CARSLHPPGTGQGPYNSPLHF.

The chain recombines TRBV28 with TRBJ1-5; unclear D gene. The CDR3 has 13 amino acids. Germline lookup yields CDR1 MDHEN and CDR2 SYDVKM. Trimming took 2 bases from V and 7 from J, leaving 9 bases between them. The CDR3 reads CASSLRGEQPQHF. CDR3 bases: TGTGCCAGCAGTTTACGGGGTGAACAGCCCCAGCATTTT.

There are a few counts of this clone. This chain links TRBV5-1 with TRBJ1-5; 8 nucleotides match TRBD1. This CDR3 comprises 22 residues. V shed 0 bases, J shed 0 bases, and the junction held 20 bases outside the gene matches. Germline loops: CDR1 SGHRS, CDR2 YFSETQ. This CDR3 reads CASSLESTWGQDPLYSNQPQHF. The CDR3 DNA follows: TGCGCCAGCAGCTTGGAATCTACGTGGGGACAGGACCCCCTTTATAGCAATCAGCCCCAGCATTTT.